This T cell receptor (beta chain) is drawn from a study of blood T cell repertoires in COVID-19. At the level of the study: Collection of acute and convalescent COVID-19 samples took place in the United States, Italy and Spain. The cDNA or gDNA used as material had been derived from T cells, B-cell-depleted T cells, or PBMCs.

Authors' analysis steps: Counts of nucleated cells, estimated from reference gene primer amplification, were obtained. Libraries were prepared by immunoSEQ multiplex PCR; TCRdb keeps only in-frame clonotypes and omits some of them. V and J calls and clone size come straight from that table; D and trimming were deduced from the DNA. Of some 260,000 clones listed, approximately 79% were seen once; the top ten hold around 4.1%. CDR1 and CDR2 (germline): SGHTA, FQGTGA. The CDR3 consists of 15 residues. V shed 5 bases and J shed 0 bases, with 11 bases lying between them. J is TRBJ1-3 and V is TRBV7-3; D not certain. The TCR sequence derives from a woman aged 40 to 50 with active or convalescent COVID-19. Sequencing was carried out using peripheral blood. The CDR3 here is CASSQRGGSGNTIYF. DNA of the CDR3: TGTGCCAGCAGCCAAAGAGGCGGCTCTGGAAACACCATATATTTT. Filled out from reference TRBV7-3 and TRBJ1-3, the complete variable domain reads GAGVSQTPSNKVTEKGKYVELRCDPISGHTALYWYRQSLGQGPEFLIYFQGTGAADDSGLPNDRFFAVRPEGSVSTLKIQRTERGDSAVYLCASSQRGGSGNTIYFGEGSWLTVV.